The following is a T cell receptor beta chain sequence with its context. The antigen is unknown. The sample originates from a study of cytomegalovirus exposure and HLA in healthy donors. Participants comprised healthy donors of bone marrow. With 60 Vbeta and 13 Jbeta primers, the PCR was carried out. How the authors handled the data: Approximately 80 million unique TCR beta chains, roughly 11 million of them shared, were counted by a later analysis. Generated by immunoSEQ multiplex PCR, the TCRdb table keeps only in-frame clones and is missing some. The V and J calls and clone size are taken from that table; D and trimming were inferred from the DNA. The repertoire holds about 64,000 clones, with 55% to 80% as singletons. Study-wide results and limits: Later work found most CMV-associated TCR beta chains apparently HLA-restricted.

This receptor was identified in a woman between 45 and 65 years old in good health and CMV-seronegative. Sequenced material: PBMCs.

The CDR3 region has the DNA TGCGCCAGCAGCTTGGGGCAGAACCAAGAGACCCAGTACTTC. This sequence encodes CASSLGQNQETQYF. The gene calls are TRBV5-1 and TRBJ2-5; D remains unclear. The germline V and J ends were trimmed by 0 bases and 0 bases, with 6 bases remaining between them. CDR3 length equals 14 residues. The germline gives CDR1 SGHRS, CDR2 YFSETQ.